This section outlines one T cell receptor beta chain sequence together with its context. The antigen is unknown. CDR1 SEHNR and CDR2 FQNEAQ come from the germline V gene (reference sequence). CDR3 length equals 13 residues. V was shortened by 7 bases and J by 4 bases, with 13 bases between the two germline ends. This record comes from a study of T cell repertoires in cytomegalovirus infection. About the research overall: CMV infection together with matching HLA type was indicated by public TCR beta signatures. Study outcomes and limitations: Adding up the frequency of public TCR beta families identified people who carried CMV plus the relevant HLA. What dominated the ex vivo response were HLA-C-restricted CMV-specific TCR beta clonotypes.

TCRdb itself ran the reads through MiXCR, one entry per CDR3 protein. This sample has 400,000 or so distinct CDR3 sequences, with 18% found just once. The genes are TRBV7-9 and TRBJ1-1; possibly TRBD1 for D (6 bases). Sequencing was performed on PBMCs. The clonotype originates from a human donor in good health (CMV status not recorded). Some clones in this sample may be carry-over from other donors' samples. The CDR3 DNA sequence: TGTGCCAGCACCGGAGGGGGAGTCACTGAAGCTTTCTTT. This sequence encodes CASTGGGVTEAFF.